A single T cell receptor (beta chain) is shown here with its context. Its specificity is not known. The data belong to a study of cytomegalovirus exposure and HLA in healthy donors. Study-level findings and limits: The study listed roughly 150 cytomegalovirus-associated TCR beta chains.

V was clipped by 0 bases and J by 3 bases; unmatched bases: 4. The germline V gene has CDR1 PRHDT and CDR2 FYEKMQ (reference sequence). The CDR3 totals 15 residues. PCR was performed using 60 Vbeta and 13 Jbeta primers. Assay used: immunoSEQ multiplex PCR; TCRdb lists only in-frame clones, some missing. In the table there are roughly 130,000 clones, roughly 80% of which are singletons. Source material: PBMCs. V gene TRBV13 combines with J gene TRBJ1-2, with 7 positions matching TRBD1. The sequence derives from a man aged 40-49 years in good health and CMV-seronegative. As DNA, the CDR3 is TGTGCCAGCAGCTTAGGCCCCGGACAGGACTATGGCTACACCTTC. Protein: CASSLGPGQDYGYTF.